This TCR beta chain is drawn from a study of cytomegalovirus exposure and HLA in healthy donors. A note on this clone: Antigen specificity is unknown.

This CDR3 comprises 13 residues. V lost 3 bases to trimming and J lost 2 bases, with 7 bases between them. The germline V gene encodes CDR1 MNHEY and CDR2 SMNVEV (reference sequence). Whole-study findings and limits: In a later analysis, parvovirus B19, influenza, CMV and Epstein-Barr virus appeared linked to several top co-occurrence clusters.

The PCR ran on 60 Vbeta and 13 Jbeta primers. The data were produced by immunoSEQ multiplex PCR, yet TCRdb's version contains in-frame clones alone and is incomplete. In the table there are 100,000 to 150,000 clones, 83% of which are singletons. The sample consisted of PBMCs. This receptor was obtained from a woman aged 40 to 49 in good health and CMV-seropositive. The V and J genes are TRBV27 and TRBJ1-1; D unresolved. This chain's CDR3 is CASSFYLNTEAFF. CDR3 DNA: TGTGCCAGCAGTTTTTACCTAAACACTGAAGCTTTCTTT.